The rows below give T cell receptor beta chains drawn from one sample of a study of T-cell reconstitution after alpha-beta-depleted transplantation in children. TCRdb redid the calling of the PCR reads with MiXCR, one entry per CDR3 protein. Among around 680,000 distinct CDR3 sequences listed, around 16% were seen once. The sample consisted of PBMCs from the stem cell graft donor, taken from the stem cell graft. The receptors were gathered from a human donor who donated a stem cell graft to a child with acute myeloid leukemia. Both conserved end residues are part of each CDR3. The order of the fields is CDR3 protein, CDR3 DNA, clone size, J gene, V gene, D gene. A D gene is named only where the DNA matches it firmly. Some rows have no size entry. The others give once, few or many, or a class for an expanded clone.

CDR3: CASSDGGSSTDTQYF
DNA: TGCGCCAGCTCAGACGGGGGGTCTAGCACAGATACGCAGTATTTT
size: few
J: TRBJ2-3
V: TRBV10-2
D: TRBD2

CDR3: CASLRQGDQPQHF
DNA: TGTGCCAGCCTAAGACAGGGAGATCAGCCCCAGCATTTT
size: -
J: TRBJ1-5
V: TRBV12-3/TRBV12-4
D: TRBD1

CDR3: CASSLLAGDNNEQFF
DNA: TGTGCCAGCAGCTTACTAGCGGGGGACAACAATGAGCAGTTCTTC
size: once
J: TRBJ2-1
V: TRBV7-9
D: TRBD2

CDR3: CASSPGASLPNYGYTF
DNA: TGTGCCAGCAGCCCCGGGGCGTCGTTACCGAACTACGGCTACACCTTC
size: many
J: TRBJ1-2
V: TRBV5-6
D: -

CDR3: CASSFSGAAYEQYF
DNA: TGTGCCAGCAGCTTCAGCGGGGCAGCCTACGAGCAGTACTTC
size: many
J: TRBJ2-7
V: TRBV7-2
D: TRBD2

CDR3: CSASRQGVWANYGYTF
DNA: TGCAGTGCTAGTCGACAGGGGGTATGGGCTAACTATGGCTACACCTTC
size: many
J: TRBJ1-2
V: TRBV20-1
D: TRBD1

CDR3: CASSDGTGGIANYGYTF
DNA: TGCGCCAGCAGTGACGGGACAGGGGGTATAGCTAACTATGGCTACACCTTC
size: few
J: TRBJ1-2
V: TRBV10-2
D: TRBD1

CDR3: CASSLSPSTDTQYF
DNA: TGTGCCAGCAGCTTATCTCCTAGCACAGATACGCAGTATTTT
size: many
J: TRBJ2-3
V: TRBV7-2
D: -

CDR3: CASTQQGGDTEAFF
DNA: TGTGCCAGCACCCAACAGGGTGGGGACACTGAAGCTTTCTTT
size: -
J: TRBJ1-1
V: TRBV5-6
D: -

CDR3: CASSFEGPLYEQYF
DNA: TGCGCCAGCAGCTTCGAGGGTCCCCTCTACGAGCAGTACTTC
size: -
J: TRBJ2-7
V: TRBV5-1
D: -

CDR3: CASSPRRFTSSYEQYF
DNA: TGTGCCAGCAGCCCCAGAAGATTCACCAGCTCCTACGAGCAGTACTTC
size: few
J: TRBJ2-7
V: TRBV7-8
D: -

CDR3: CASSSPLRRGYTF
DNA: TGTGCCAGCAGTTCACCTCTTAGACGGGGCTACACCTTC
size: -
J: TRBJ1-2
V: TRBV12-3/TRBV12-4
D: -

CDR3: CSATHENTEAFF
DNA: TGCAGCGCGACACATGAGAACACTGAAGCTTTCTTT
size: -
J: TRBJ1-1
V: TRBV29-1
D: -

CDR3: CASDTDTQYF
DNA: TGTGCCTCCGACACAGATACGCAGTATTTT
size: few
J: TRBJ2-3
V: TRBV7-9
D: -

CDR3: CSARTPGTHNSPLHF
DNA: TGCAGTGCTAGGACTCCCGGGACCCATAATTCACCCCTCCACTTT
size: many
J: TRBJ1-6
V: TRBV20-1
D: -

CDR3: CASSLAALRGNNEQFF
DNA: TGCGCCAGCAGCTTGGCCGCATTGCGGGGGAACAATGAGCAGTTCTTC
size: many
J: TRBJ2-1
V: TRBV5-1
D: TRBD2

CDR3: CASTHLGAWNTEAFF
DNA: TGTGCCAGCACACACCTAGGGGCTTGGAACACTGAAGCTTTCTTT
size: -
J: TRBJ1-1
V: TRBV21-1
D: -

CDR3: CSARNSRGTYEQYF
DNA: TGCAGTGCTAGAAATTCGAGAGGGACCTACGAGCAGTACTTC
size: many
J: TRBJ2-7
V: TRBV20-1
D: -

CDR3: CASSPKMDLYGYTF
DNA: TGTGCCAGCAGCCCCAAAATGGACCTCTATGGCTACACCTTC
size: once
J: TRBJ1-2
V: TRBV7-2
D: -

CDR3: CASSPGVSQPRDEQYF
DNA: TGTGCCAGCAGTCCAGGTGTCTCCCAGCCTAGGGACGAGCAGTACTTC
size: many
J: TRBJ2-7
V: TRBV27
D: -

CDR3: CASSLSTSGGNEQFF
DNA: TGCGCCAGCAGCTTGAGCACTAGCGGGGGGAATGAGCAGTTCTTC
size: -
J: TRBJ2-1
V: TRBV5-1
D: TRBD2

CDR3: CASSFGQPGELFF
DNA: TGCGCCAGCAGCTTTGGACAGCCCGGGGAGCTGTTTTTT
size: few
J: TRBJ2-2
V: TRBV5-1
D: -

CDR3: CSARDGQGGMNTEAFF
DNA: TGCAGTGCTAGAGATGGGCAGGGAGGGATGAACACTGAAGCTTTCTTT
size: many
J: TRBJ1-1
V: TRBV20-1
D: -